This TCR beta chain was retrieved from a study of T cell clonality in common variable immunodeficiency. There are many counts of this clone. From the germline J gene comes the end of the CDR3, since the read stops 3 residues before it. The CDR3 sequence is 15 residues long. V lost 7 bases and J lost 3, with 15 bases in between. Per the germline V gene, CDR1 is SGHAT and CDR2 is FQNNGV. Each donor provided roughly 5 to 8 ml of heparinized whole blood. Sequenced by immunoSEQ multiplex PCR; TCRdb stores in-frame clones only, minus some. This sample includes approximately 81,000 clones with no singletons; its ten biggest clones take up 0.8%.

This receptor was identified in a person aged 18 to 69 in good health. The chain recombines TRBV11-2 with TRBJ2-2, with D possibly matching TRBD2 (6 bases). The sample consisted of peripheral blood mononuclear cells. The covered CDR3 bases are TGTGCCAGCAACTACAATGGGGGGTACACCGGGGAG. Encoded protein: CASNYNGGYTGE. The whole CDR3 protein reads CASNYNGGYTGELFF.